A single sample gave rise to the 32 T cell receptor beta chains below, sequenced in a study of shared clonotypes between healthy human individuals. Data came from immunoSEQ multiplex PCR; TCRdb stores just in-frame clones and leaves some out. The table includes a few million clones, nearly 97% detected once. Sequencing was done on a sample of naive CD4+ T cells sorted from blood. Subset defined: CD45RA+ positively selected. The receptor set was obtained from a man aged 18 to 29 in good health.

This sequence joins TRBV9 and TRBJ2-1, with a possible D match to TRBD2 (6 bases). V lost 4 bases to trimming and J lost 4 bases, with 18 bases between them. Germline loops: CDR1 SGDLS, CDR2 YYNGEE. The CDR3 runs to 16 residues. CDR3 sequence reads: CASSTTGTAGYNEQFF. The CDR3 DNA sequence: TGTGCCAGCAGCACCACCGGGACGGCGGGGTACAATGAGCAGTTCTTC. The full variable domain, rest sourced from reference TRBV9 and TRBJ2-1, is DSGVTQTPKHLITATGQRVTLRCSPRSGDLSVYWYQQSLDQGLQFLIQYYNGEERAKGNILERFSAQQFPDLHSELNLSSLELGDSALYFCASSTTGTAGYNEQFFGPGTRLTVL.

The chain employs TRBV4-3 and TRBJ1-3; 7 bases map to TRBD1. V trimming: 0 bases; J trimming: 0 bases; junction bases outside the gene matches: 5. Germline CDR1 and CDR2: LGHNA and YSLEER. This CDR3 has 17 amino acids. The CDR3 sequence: CASSQEGTASSGNTIYF. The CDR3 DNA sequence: TGCGCCAGCAGCCAAGAAGGGACAGCAAGCTCTGGAAACACCATATATTTT.

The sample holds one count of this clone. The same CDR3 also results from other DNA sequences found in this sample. The CDR3, as DNA: TGTGCCAGCTGGACAGGGGGTAACTATGGCTACACCTTC. Its translation: CASWTGGNYGYTF. The chain has TRBV28 and TRBJ1-2; TRBD1 aligns across 10 bases. CDR1 and CDR2 (germline): MDHEN, SYDVKM. This CDR3 contains 13 residues. V was clipped by 8 bases and J by 1 base; unmatched bases: 1.

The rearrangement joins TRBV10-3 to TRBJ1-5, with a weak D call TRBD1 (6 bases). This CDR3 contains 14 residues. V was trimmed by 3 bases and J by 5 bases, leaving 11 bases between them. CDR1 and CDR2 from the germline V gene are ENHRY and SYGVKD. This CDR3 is CAISDRDNYQPQHF. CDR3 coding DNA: TGTGCCATCAGTGATAGGGACAACTATCAGCCCCAGCATTTT.

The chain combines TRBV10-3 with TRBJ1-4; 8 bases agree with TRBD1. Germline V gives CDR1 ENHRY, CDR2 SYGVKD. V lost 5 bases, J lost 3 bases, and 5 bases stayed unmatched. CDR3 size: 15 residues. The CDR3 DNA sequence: TGTGCCATCAGTTTGGGACAGGCTTCTAATGAAAAACTGTTTTTT. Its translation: CAISLGQASNEKLFF.

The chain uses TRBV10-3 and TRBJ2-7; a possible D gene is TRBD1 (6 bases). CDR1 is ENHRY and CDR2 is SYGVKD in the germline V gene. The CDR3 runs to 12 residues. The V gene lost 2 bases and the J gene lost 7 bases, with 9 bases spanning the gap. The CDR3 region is CAISETGFEQYF. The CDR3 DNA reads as TGTGCCATCAGTGAGACAGGGTTTGAGCAGTACTTC.

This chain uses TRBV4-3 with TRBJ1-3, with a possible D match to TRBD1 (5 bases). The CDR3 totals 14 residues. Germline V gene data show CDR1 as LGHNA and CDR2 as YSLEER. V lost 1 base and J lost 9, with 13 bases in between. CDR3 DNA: TGCGCCAGCAGCCAAGTTACCTCCGGGGGCACCATATATTTT. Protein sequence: CASSQVTSGGTIYF.

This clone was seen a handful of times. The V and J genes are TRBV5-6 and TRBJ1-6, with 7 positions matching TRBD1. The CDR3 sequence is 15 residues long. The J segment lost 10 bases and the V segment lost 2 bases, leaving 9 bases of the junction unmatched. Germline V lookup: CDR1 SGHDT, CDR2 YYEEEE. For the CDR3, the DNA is TGTGCCAGCAGCTTCCGACAGGGACTAAACTCACCCCTCCACTTT. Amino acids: CASSFRQGLNSPLHF.

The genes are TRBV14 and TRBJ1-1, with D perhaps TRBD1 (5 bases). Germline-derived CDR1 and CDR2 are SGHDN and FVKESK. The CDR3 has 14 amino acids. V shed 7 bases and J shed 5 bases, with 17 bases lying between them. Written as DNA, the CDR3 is TGTGCCAGCAATCCCCGTGGCGCAGGGACTGAAGCTTTCTTT. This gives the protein CASNPRGAGTEAFF.

For the CDR3, the DNA is TGTGCCAGCAGCTTGGAACACCCAGGTACTGAAGCTTTCTTT. This gives the protein CASSLEHPGTEAFF. This sequence joins TRBV5-4 and TRBJ1-1; no clear D gene. V was shortened by 0 bases and J by 5 bases, with 11 bases between the two germline ends. The CDR3 has 14 amino acids. Germline CDR1 and CDR2: SGHNT and YYREEE (reference sequence).

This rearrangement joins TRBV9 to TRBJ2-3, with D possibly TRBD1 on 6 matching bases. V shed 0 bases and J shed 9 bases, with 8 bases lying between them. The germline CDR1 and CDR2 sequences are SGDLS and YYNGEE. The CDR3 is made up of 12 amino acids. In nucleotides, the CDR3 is TGTGCCAGCAGCGTAGATAGGGGGACGCAGTATTTT. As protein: CASSVDRGTQYF.

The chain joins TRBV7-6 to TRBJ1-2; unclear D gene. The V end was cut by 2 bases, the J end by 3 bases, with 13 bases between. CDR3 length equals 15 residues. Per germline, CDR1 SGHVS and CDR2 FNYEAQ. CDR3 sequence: CASSLSQTGDYGYTF. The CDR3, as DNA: TGTGCCAGCAGCTTAAGTCAGACTGGCGACTATGGCTACACCTTC.

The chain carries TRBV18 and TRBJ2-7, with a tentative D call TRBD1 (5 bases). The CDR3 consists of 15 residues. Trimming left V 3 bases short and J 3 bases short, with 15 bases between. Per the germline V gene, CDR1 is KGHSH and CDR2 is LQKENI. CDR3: CASSPGQTANYEQYF. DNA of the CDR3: TGTGCCAGCTCACCTGGTCAGACAGCTAACTACGAGCAGTACTTC.

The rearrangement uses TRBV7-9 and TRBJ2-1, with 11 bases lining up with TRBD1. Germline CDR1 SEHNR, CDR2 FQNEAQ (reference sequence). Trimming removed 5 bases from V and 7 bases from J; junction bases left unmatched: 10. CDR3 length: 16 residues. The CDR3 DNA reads TGTGCCAGCAGCCAAGTCCGGACAGGGGGCTGGAATGAGCAGTTCTTC. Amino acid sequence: CASSQVRTGGWNEQFF.

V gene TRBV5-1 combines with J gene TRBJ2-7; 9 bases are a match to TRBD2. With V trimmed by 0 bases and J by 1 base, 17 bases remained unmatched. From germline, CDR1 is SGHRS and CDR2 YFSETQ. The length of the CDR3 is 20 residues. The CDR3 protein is CASSLAPGGLAGLGSYEQYF. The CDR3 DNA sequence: TGCGCCAGCAGCTTGGCACCCGGGGGCCTAGCGGGGTTAGGGTCCTACGAGCAGTACTTC.

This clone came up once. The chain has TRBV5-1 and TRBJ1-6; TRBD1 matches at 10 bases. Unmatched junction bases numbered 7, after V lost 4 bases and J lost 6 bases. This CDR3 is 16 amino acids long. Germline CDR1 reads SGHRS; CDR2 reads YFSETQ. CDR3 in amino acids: CASSVGQGKFNSPLHF. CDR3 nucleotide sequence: TGCGCCAGCAGCGTGGGACAGGGGAAGTTTAATTCACCCCTCCACTTT.

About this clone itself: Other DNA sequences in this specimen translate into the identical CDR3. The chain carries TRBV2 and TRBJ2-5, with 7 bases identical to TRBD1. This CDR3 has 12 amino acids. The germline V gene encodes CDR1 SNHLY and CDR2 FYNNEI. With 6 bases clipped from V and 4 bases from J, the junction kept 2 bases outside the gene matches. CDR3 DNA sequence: TGTGCCAGCAGACCAGGGGGAGAGACCCAGTACTTC. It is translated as CASRPGGETQYF.

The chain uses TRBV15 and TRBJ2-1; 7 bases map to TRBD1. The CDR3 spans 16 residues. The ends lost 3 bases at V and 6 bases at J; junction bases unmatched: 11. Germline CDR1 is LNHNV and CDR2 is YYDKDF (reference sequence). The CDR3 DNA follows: TGTGCCACCAGCAGGGAACAGGGGCCCCTTTCCAATGAGCAGTTCTTC. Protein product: CATSREQGPLSNEQFF. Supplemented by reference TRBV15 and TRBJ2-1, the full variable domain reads DAMVIQNPRYQVTQFGKPVTLSCSQTLNHNVMYWYQQKSSQAPKLLFHYYDKDFNNEADTPDNFQSRRPNTSFCFLDIRSPGLGDTAMYLCATSREQGPLSNEQFFGPGTRLTVL.

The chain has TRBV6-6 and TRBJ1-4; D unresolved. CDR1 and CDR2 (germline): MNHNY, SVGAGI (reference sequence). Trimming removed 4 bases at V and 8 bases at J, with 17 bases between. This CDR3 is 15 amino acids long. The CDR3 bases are TGTGCCAGCAGTTCTTTTGGAGGGAGAGGGGAAAAACTGTTTTTT. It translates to CASSSFGGRGEKLFF.

The CDR3 loop is CASSDGTGLYGYTF. CDR3 coding DNA: TGCGCCAGCAGTGACGGGACAGGGCTCTATGGCTACACCTTC. This rearrangement joins TRBV10-2 to TRBJ1-2, with TRBD1 matching over 9 bases. The CDR3 runs to 14 residues. V shed 3 bases, J shed 4 bases, and the junction held 3 bases outside the gene matches. CDR1 is WSHSY, CDR2 SAAADI, per germline.

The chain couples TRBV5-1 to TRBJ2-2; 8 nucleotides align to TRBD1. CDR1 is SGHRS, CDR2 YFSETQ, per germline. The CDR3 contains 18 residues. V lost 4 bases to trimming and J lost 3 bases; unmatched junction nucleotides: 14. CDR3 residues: CASSPPPPGGGDTGELFF. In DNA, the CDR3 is TGCGCCAGCAGCCCCCCGCCGCCAGGGGGCGGAGACACCGGGGAGCTGTTTTTT.

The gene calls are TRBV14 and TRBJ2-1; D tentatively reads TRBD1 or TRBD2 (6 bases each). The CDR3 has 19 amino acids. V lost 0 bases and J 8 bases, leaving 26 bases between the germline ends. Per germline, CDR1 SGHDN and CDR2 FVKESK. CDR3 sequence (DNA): TGTGCCAGCAGCCAAGATCGGGGGCCAGCGGGCCTGAAATTATATGAGCAGTTCTTC. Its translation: CASSQDRGPAGLKLYEQFF. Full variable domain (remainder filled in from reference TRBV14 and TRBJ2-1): EAGVTQFPSHSVIEKGQTVTLRCDPISGHDNLYWYRRVMGKEIKFLLHFVKESKQDESGMPNNRFLAERTGGTYSTLKVQPAELEDSGVYFCASSQDRGPAGLKLYEQFFGPGTRLTVL.

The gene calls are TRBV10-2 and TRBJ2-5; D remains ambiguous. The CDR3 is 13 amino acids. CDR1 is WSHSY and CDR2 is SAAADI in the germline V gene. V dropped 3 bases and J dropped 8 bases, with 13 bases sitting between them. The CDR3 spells CASSDTPAETQYF. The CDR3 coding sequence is TGCGCCAGCAGTGATACCCCCGCAGAAACCCAGTACTTC.

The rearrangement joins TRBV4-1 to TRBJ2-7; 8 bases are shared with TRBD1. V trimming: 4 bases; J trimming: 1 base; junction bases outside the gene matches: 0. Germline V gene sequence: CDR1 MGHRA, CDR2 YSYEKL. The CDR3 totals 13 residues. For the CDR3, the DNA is TGCGCCAGCAGCCGGGACAGGTCCTACGAGCAGTACTTC. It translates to CASSRDRSYEQYF.

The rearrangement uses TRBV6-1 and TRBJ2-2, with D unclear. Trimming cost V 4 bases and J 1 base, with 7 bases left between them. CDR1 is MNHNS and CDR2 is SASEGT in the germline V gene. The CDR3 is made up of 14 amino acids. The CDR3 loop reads CASSVSRNTGELFF. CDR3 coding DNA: TGTGCCAGCAGTGTTAGTCGGAACACCGGGGAGCTGTTTTTT.

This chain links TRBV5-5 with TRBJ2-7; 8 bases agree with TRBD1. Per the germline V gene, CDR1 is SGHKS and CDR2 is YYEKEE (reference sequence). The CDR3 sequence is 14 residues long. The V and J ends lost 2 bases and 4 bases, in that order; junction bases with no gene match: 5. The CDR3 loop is CASSFQGAFYEQYF. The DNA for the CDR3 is TGTGCCAGCAGCTTTCAGGGGGCCTTTTACGAGCAGTACTTC.

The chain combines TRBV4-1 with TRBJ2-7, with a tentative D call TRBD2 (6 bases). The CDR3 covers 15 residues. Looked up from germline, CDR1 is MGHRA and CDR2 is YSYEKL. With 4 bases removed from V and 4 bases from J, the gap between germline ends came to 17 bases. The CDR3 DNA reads TGCGCCAGCAGCCCTTCGGCGGGGAGGTCTTACGAGCAGTACTTC. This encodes CASSPSAGRSYEQYF.

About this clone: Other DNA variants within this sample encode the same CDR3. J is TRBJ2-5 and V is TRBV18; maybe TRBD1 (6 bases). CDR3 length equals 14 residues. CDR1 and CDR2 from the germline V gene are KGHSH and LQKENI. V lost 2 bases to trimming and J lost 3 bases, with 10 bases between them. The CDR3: CASSPSRGEETQYF. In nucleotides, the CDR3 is TGTGCCAGCTCACCATCCAGGGGTGAAGAGACCCAGTACTTC.

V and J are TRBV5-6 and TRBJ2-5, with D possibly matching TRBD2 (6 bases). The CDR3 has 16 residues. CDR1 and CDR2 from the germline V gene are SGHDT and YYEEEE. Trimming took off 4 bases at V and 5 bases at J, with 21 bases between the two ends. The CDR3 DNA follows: TGTGCCAGCAGCCTCATAGGTGGAGGGGCAGGGGAGACCCAGTACTTC. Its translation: CASSLIGGGAGETQYF.

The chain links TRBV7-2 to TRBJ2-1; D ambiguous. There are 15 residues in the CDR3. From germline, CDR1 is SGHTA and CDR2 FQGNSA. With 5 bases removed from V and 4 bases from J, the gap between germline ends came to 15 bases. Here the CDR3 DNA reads TGTGCCAGCAGCCAGTCAAGTGGGGAATACAATGAGCAGTTCTTC. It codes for CASSQSSGEYNEQFF.

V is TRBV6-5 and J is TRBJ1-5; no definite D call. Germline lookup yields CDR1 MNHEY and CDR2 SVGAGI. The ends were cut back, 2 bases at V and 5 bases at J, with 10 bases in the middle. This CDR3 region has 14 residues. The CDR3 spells CASSYRGQDQPQHF. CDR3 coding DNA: TGTGCCAGCAGTTACCGTGGTCAGGATCAGCCCCAGCATTTT.

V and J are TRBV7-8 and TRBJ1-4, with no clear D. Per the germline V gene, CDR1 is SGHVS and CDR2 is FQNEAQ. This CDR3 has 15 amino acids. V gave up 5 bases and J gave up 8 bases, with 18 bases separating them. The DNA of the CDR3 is TGTGCCAGCAGCCCCGGTGACCACGGATGGGAAAAACTGTTTTTT. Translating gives CASSPGDHGWEKLFF.